This T cell receptor beta chain was observed in a study of regulatory T cells in long-lasting Graves disease. Arm-PCR with iRepertoire HTBI primers amplified the CDR3 regions for these TCR beta libraries. Original processing methods: Among the samples, 60 or so TRBV and around 13 TRBJ segments were identified. TCRdb reprocessed the multiplex PCR reads via MiXCR and lists one record per CDR3 protein. The V and J calls here are based on TCRdb, not the publication. The repertoire holds roughly 420,000 distinct CDR3 sequences, with about a sixth as singletons. The sample's time point: newly diagnosed GD, antithyroid drugs for less than 3 months. PBMC-extracted RNA yielded the TCR library. Into tubes containing EDTA, nine milliliters of peripheral blood were drawn. Findings of the study overall: Newly diagnosed disease favored TRBV20-1 and TRBJ2-1 over persistent disease.

Germline values: CDR1 SEHNR, CDR2 FQNEAQ (reference sequence). This CDR3 region has 17 residues. The V and J ends lost 1 base and 2 bases, in that order; junction bases with no gene match: 10. A remark on this clonotype: The antigen is undetermined.

The TCR originated in a female donor with Graves disease. The chain has TRBV7-9 and TRBJ1-2; 7 positions agree with TRBD1. The material sequenced was peripheral blood mononuclear cells (PBMCs), taken at new diagnosis, from a patient treated with antithyroid drugs. The CDR3 is CASSLGGWTGMNYGYTF. CDR3 sequence (DNA): TGTGCCAGCAGCTTAGGAGGGTGGACAGGCATGAACTATGGCTACACCTTC.